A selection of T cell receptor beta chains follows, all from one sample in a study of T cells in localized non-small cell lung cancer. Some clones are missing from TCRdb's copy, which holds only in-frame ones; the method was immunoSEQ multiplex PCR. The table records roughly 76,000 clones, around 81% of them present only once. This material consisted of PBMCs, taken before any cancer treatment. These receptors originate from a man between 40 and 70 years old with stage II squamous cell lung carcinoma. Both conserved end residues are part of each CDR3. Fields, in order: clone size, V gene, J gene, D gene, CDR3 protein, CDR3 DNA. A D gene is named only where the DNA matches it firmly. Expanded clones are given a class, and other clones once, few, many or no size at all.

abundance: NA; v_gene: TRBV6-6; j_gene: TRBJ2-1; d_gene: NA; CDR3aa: CASSPRGNNEQFF; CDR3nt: TGTGCCAGCAGCCCGCGAGGAAACAATGAGCAGTTCTTC
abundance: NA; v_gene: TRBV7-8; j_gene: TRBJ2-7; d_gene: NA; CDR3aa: CASSLGGPSYEQYF; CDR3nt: TGTGCCAGCAGCTTAGGGGGCCCCTCCTACGAGCAGTACTTC
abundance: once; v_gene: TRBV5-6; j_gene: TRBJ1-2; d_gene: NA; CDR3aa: CASSSVTGDANYGYTF; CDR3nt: TGTGCCAGCAGCTCGGTTACAGGAGACGCTAACTATGGCTACACCTTC
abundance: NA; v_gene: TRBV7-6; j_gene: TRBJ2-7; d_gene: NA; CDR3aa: CASSLYGVTYEQYF; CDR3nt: TGTGCCAGCAGCTTATACGGGGTGACCTACGAGCAGTACTTC
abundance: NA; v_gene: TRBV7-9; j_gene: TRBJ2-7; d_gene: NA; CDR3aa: CASSFPGSHYEQYF; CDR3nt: TGTGCCAGCAGTTTCCCCGGATCTCACTACGAGCAGTACTTC
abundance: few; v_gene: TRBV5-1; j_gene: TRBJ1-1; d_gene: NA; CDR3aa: CASSLVAGTEAFF; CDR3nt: TGCGCCAGCAGCTTGGTGGCAGGTACTGAAGCTTTCTTT
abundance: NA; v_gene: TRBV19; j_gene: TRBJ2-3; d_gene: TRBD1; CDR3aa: CASSVDRGTTDTQYF; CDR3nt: TGTGCCAGTAGTGTCGACAGGGGAACCACAGATACGCAGTATTTT
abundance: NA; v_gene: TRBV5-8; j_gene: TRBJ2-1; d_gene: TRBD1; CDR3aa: CASTRIPTGGGLYNEQFF; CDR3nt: TGTGCCAGCACACGGATCCCGACAGGGGGCGGCTTGTACAATGAGCAGTTCTTC
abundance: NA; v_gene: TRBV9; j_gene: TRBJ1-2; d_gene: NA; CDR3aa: CASSVREGGATARLSNYGYTF; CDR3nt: TGTGCCAGCAGCGTAAGAGAAGGGGGGGCCACCGCTCGTTTATCTAACTATGGCTACACCTTC
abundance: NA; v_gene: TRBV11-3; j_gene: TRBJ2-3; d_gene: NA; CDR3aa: CASSLFSPDTQYF; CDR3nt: TGTGCCAGCAGCTTATTCAGCCCAGATACGCAGTATTTT
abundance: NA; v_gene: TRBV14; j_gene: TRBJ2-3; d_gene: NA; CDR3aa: CASSQPGLASSDTQYF; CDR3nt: TGTGCCAGCAGCCAACCTGGGCTAGCGTCCTCAGATACGCAGTATTTT
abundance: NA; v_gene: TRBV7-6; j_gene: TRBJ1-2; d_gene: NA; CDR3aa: CASKGPRVYGYTF; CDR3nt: TGTGCCAGCAAAGGCCCACGGGTCTATGGCTACACCTTC
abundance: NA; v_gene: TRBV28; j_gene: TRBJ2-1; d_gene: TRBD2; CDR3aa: CASSPPSQREGNEQFF; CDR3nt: TGTGCCAGCAGTCCCCCCTCGCAGCGGGAGGGCAATGAGCAGTTCTTC
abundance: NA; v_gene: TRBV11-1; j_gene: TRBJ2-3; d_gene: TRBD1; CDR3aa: CASSPGTGDYTDTQYF; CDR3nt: TGTGCCAGCAGCCCCGGGACAGGGGATTACACAGATACGCAGTATTTT
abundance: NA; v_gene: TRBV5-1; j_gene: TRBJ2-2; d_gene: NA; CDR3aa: CASSLARGGELFF; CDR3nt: TGCGCCAGCAGCTTGGCCCGGGGCGGGGAGCTGTTTTTT
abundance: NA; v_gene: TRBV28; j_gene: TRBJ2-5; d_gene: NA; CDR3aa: CASSLGGTQYF; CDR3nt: TGTGCCAGCAGTTTAGGGGGGACCCAGTACTTC
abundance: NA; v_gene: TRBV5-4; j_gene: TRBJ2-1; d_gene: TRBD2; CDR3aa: CASSPAWVAGGYNEQFF; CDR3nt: TGTGCCAGCAGCCCGGCTTGGGTAGCGGGAGGGTACAATGAGCAGTTCTTC
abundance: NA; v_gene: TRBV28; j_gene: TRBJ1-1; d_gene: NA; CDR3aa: CASSLITVGAGNTEAFF; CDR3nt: TGTGCCAGCAGCCTAATAACGGTGGGGGCAGGGAACACTGAAGCTTTCTTT
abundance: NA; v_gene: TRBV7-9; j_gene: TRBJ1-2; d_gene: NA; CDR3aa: CASSKQDTPYGYTF; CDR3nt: TGTGCCAGCAGCAAACAGGATACCCCCTATGGCTACACCTTC
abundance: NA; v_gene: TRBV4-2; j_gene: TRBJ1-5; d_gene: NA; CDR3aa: CASSLSGNNNQPQHF; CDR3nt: TGTGCCAGCAGCCTTTCAGGGAACAATAATCAGCCCCAGCATTTT
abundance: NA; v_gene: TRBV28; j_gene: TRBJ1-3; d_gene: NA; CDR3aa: CASSLGSSGNTIYF; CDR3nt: TGTGCCAGCAGTTTGGGGTCTTCTGGAAACACCATATATTTT
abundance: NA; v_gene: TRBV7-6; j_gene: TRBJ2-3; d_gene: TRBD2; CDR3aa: CASSLGGRGDTQYF; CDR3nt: TGTGCCAGCAGCTTAGGGGGGAGGGGCGATACGCAGTATTTT
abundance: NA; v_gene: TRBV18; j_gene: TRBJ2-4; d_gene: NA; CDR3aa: CASSPSPGESIQYF; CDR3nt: TGTGCCAGCTCACCAAGTCCAGGGGAAAGCATTCAGTACTTC
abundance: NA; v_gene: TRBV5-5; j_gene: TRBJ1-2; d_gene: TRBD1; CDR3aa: CASSRGTGGANYGYTF; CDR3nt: TGTGCCAGCAGCAGGGGGACAGGGGGCGCGAACTATGGCTACACCTTC
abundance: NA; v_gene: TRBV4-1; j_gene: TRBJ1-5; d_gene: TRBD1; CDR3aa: CASSPGRGPQPQHF; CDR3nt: TGCGCCAGCAGCCCCGGCAGGGGGCCGCAGCCCCAGCATTTT
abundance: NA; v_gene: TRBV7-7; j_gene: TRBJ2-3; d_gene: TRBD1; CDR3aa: CASSSTGGADTQYF; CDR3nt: TGTGCTAGCAGCTCGACAGGGGGCGCAGATACGCAGTATTTT
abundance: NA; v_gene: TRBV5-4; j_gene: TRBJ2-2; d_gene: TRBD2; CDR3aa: CASSPTVPGGSGELFF; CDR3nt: TGTGCCAGCAGTCCGACTGTTCCGGGAGGTTCCGGGGAGCTGTTTTTT
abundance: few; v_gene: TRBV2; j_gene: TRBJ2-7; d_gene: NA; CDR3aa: CASSYRVGTYEQYF; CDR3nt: TGTGCCAGCAGCTACAGGGTCGGAACCTACGAGCAGTACTTC
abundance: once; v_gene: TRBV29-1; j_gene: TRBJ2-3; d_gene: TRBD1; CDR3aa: CSVGQDFTDTQYF; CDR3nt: TGCAGCGTCGGACAGGACTTCACAGATACGCAGTATTTT
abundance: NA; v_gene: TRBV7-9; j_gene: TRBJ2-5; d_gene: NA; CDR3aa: CASSLVGRGEETQYF; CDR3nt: TGTGCCAGCAGCTTGGTGGGCAGGGGAGAAGAGACCCAGTACTTC
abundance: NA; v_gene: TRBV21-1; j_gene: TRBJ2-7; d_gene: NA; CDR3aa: CASSIPGTRSSYEQYF; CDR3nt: TGTGCCAGCAGCATTCCCGGGACTAGGAGCTCCTACGAGCAGTACTTC
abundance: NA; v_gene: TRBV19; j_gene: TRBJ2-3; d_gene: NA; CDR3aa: CASSTRSGTDTQYF; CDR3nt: TGTGCCAGTAGTACTCGGAGTGGGACAGATACGCAGTATTTT
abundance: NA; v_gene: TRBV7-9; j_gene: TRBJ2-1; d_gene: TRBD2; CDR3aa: CASSRTSGRIDEQFF; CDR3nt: TGTGCCAGCAGCCGGACTAGCGGGAGGATAGATGAGCAGTTCTTC
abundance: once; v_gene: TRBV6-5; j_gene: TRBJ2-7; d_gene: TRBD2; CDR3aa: CASRELAGGSYEQYF; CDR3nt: TGTGCCAGCAGAGAACTAGCGGGAGGATCCTACGAGCAGTACTTC
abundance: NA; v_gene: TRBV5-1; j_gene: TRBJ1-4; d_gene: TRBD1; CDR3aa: CASRTGAANEKLFF; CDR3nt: TGCGCCAGCAGGACAGGGGCGGCTAATGAAAAACTGTTTTTT
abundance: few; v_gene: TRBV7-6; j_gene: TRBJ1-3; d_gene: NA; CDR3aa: CASSSAGYPGNTIYF; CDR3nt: TGTGCCAGCAGCTCGGCAGGGTATCCTGGAAACACCATATATTTT
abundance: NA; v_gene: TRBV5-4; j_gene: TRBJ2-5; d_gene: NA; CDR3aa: CASSLVFGEETQYF; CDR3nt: TGTGCCAGCAGCTTGGTATTCGGGGAAGAGACCCAGTACTTC
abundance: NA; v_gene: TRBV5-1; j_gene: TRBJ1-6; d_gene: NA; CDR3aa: CASSVSGRNNSPLHF; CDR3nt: TGCGCCAGCAGCGTTTCGGGACGTAATAATTCACCCCTCCACTTT
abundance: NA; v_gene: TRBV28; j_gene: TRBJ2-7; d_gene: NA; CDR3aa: CASSKGGSPSYEQYF; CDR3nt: TGTGCCAGCAGTAAGGGGGGGTCGCCGTCCTACGAGCAGTACTTC
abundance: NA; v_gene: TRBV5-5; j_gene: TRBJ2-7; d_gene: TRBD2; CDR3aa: CASSFSGRAYEQYF; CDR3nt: TGTGCCAGCAGCTTTAGCGGGAGGGCCTACGAGCAGTACTTC
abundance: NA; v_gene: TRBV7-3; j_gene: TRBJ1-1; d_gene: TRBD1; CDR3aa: CASSLGTGATEAFF; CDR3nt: TGTGCCAGCAGCTTAGGGACAGGGGCTACTGAAGCTTTCTTT
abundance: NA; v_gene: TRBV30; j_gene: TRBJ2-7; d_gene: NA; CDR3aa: CAWTAGGTAKWQYF; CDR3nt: TGTGCCTGGACGGCAGGCGGGACAGCAAAGTGGCAGTACTTC
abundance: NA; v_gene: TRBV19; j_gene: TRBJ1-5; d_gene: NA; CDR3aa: CASSPDGGDFQPQHF; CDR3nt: TGTGCCAGTAGCCCGGACGGGGGGGATTTTCAGCCCCAGCATTTT
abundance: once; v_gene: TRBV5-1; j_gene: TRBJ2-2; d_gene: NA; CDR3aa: CASSLAQGNTGELFF; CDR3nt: TGCGCCAGCAGCTTGGCCCAGGGGAACACCGGGGAGCTGTTTTTT
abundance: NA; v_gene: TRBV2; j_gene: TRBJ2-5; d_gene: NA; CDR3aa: CASSEWGTQYF; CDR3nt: TGTGCCAGCAGTGAATGGGGGACCCAGTACTTC